These T cell receptor beta chains were read from a single sample in a study of cytomegalovirus exposure and HLA in healthy donors. Libraries were prepared by immunoSEQ multiplex PCR; TCRdb keeps only in-frame clonotypes and omits some of them. The data contain 200,000 or so clones, 65% to 80% of them singletons. The sequenced sample was PBMCs. These receptors originate from a man between 40 and 49 years old in good health and CMV-seronegative. CDR3s include the opening cysteine and the closing phenylalanine or tryptophan. The D gene is left open where the match is weak. The listing skips clone size in some rows; elsewhere it reads once, few, many or a size class.

cdr3_length	clone_size	d_call	v_call	j_call	cdr3_aa	cdr3_nt
15	.	TRBD1	TRBV18	TRBJ1-1	CASSGARRGHTEAFF	TGTGCCAGCTCGGGGGCACGGAGGGGGCACACTGAAGCTTTCTTT
14	.	.	TRBV7-8	TRBJ1-2	CASSPKNRDYGYTF	TGTGCCAGCAGCCCGAAGAACAGGGACTATGGCTACACCTTC
13	.	TRBD1	TRBV5-4	TRBJ1-2	CASSSDRGDGYTF	TGTGCCAGCAGCTCGGACAGGGGAGATGGCTACACCTTC
14	.	.	TRBV6-5	TRBJ1-5	CASSSLNSNQPQHF	TGTGCCAGCAGTAGCCTCAATAGCAATCAGCCCCAGCATTTT
17	few	TRBD1	TRBV5-8	TRBJ2-5	CASSLVPQGAWGETQYF	TGTGCCAGCAGCTTGGTCCCGCAGGGGGCATGGGGTGAGACCCAGTACTTC
16	once	.	TRBV9	TRBJ1-6	CASSVGPSSYNSPLHF	TGTGCCAGCAGCGTTGGTCCTAGCTCCTATAATTCACCCCTCCACTTT
15	.	TRBD2	TRBV5-5	TRBJ2-5	CASSVGLARSETQYF	TGTGCCAGCAGCGTCGGACTAGCGCGGTCGGAGACCCAGTACTTC
15	.	TRBD2	TRBV7-3	TRBJ2-5	CASSLTGGEWETQYF	TGTGCCAGCAGCTTGACGGGAGGGGAGTGGGAGACCCAGTACTTC
13	.	.	TRBV7-6	TRBJ1-2	CASSLPGNYGYTF	TGTGCCAGCAGCTTACCAGGGAACTATGGCTACACCTTC
15	.	TRBD2	TRBV7-7	TRBJ2-5	CASSLDGGRWETQYF	TGTGCCAGCAGCTTAGATGGCGGGAGATGGGAGACCCAGTACTTC
14	few	TRBD1	TRBV29-1	TRBJ2-7	CSADTSGQGNEQYF	TGCAGCGCAGACACATCGGGACAGGGGAACGAGCAGTACTTC
13	once	.	TRBV6-5	TRBJ2-2	CASSYKGNGELFF	TGTGCCAGCAGTTACAAGGGGAACGGGGAGCTGTTTTTT
16	few	TRBD1	TRBV13	TRBJ2-2	CASSSRQGVGTGELFF	TGTGCCAGCAGCTCCCGACAGGGTGTTGGGACCGGGGAGCTGTTTTTT
15	.	TRBD1	TRBV6-1	TRBJ2-7	CASRNPGTGFGEQYF	TGTGCCAGCAGAAATCCCGGGACAGGGTTTGGCGAGCAGTACTTC
15	.	.	TRBV19	TRBJ2-1	CASSIDGSSYNEQFF	TGTGCCAGTAGTATAGACGGGAGTTCCTACAATGAGCAGTTCTTC
15	.	.	TRBV19	TRBJ1-6	CATSLRDTHNSPLHF	TGTGCCACCTCCCTCCGGGACACACATAATTCACCCCTCCACTTT
14	.	TRBD2	TRBV7-7	TRBJ2-5	CASSLASSGGTQYF	TGTGCCAGCAGCTTAGCATCCTCGGGGGGGACCCAGTACTTC
14	.	.	TRBV6-5	TRBJ1-4	CASSRGGTNEKLFF	TGTGCCAGCAGTCGAGGTGGGACTAATGAAAAACTGTTTTTT
15	.	TRBD1	TRBV19	TRBJ1-3	CASSTQGASGNTIYF	TGTGCCAGTAGCACACAGGGGGCCTCTGGAAACACCATATATTTT
15	.	TRBD2	TRBV7-6	TRBJ2-7	CASSLGGGVILEQYF	TGTGCCAGCAGCTTGGGGGGAGGGGTAATTCTCGAGCAGTACTTC
19	.	.	TRBV27	TRBJ2-1	CASSFSSLLGGPSYNEQFF	TGTGCCAGCAGTTTTTCCAGCCTCTTGGGGGGACCCTCCTACAATGAGCAGTTCTTC